This is a list of T cell receptor beta chains from one sample in a study of blood T cell repertoires in COVID-19. The assay was immunoSEQ multiplex PCR, and TCRdb's table has in-frame clones only and misses some. The sample consists of about 250,000 clones, approximately 90% of them appearing once. The sequenced sample was peripheral blood. The receptor source for this set is a man between 18 and 29 years old with active or convalescent COVID-19. The CDR3 runs from the conserved cysteine through the conserved F or W. D genes are given only for firm matches. Size tells how often a clone was seen (once, few, many) or the class of an expanded clone, and some rows leave it out.

d_gene	j_gene	v_gene	abundance	CDR3nt	CDR3aa
-	TRBJ1-5	TRBV27	few	TGTGCCAGCAGTTTCAACAGTAATCAGCCCCAGCATTTT	CASSFNSNQPQHF
-	TRBJ1-2	TRBV19	-	TGTGCCAGTAGTGACCCCCTGCGAGACAGGCAAACAAGCTACACCTTC	CASSDPLRDRQTSYTF
-	TRBJ1-1	TRBV19	once	TGTGCCAGTAGTACCAGGGCCCCCCTTGAAGCTTTCTTT	CASSTRAPLEAFF
TRBD2	TRBJ2-1	TRBV27	-	TGTGCCAGCAGTTCTTACCTAAGCGGGAGTTTGTACAATGAGCAGTTCTTC	CASSSYLSGSLYNEQFF
TRBD1	TRBJ2-3	TRBV10-3	-	TGTGCCATCAGTGACACGGACAGGGTCTACACAGATACGCAGTATTTT	CAISDTDRVYTDTQYF
-	TRBJ2-5	TRBV10-3	-	TGTGCCATCAGTGAGCAAGGGGCAGTGGAGACCCAGTACTTC	CAISEQGAVETQYF
TRBD1	TRBJ2-1	TRBV5-1	once	TGCGCCAGCAGCGGGACAGGGAACAATGAGCAGTTCTTC	CASSGTGNNEQFF
-	TRBJ1-3	TRBV10-2	-	TGCGCCAGCAGTGATCCCCGCGGGCAGGGGAACACCATATATTTT	CASSDPRGQGNTIYF
-	TRBJ2-1	TRBV4-2	-	TGTGCCAGCAGCCAAGAACTAGGTTCAAGCTCCTACAATGAGCAGTTCTTC	CASSQELGSSSYNEQFF
-	TRBJ2-7	TRBV19	-	TGTGCCAGTAGTCCCGACTCCAGTACGGTCTACGAGCAGTACTTC	CASSPDSSTVYEQYF
-	TRBJ1-1	TRBV28	-	TGTGCCAGCAGTGTTCTCGGGATAACTGCCACTGAAGCTTTCTTT	CASSVLGITATEAFF
TRBD1	TRBJ1-2	TRBV12-3/TRBV12-4	-	TGTGCCAGCAGTCCGGACAGGGATGGTGGCTACACCTTC	CASSPDRDGGYTF
-	TRBJ2-5	TRBV3-1/TRBV3-2	-	TGTGCCAGCAGCCAACAACTCCTAAAGCAAGAGACCCAGTACTTC	CASSQQLLKQETQYF
TRBD1	TRBJ2-2	TRBV4-2	-	TGTGCCAGCAGCCAATCTGGACAGGGTTCTTGGACCGGGGAGCTGTTTTTT	CASSQSGQGSWTGELFF
-	TRBJ2-7	TRBV6-2/TRBV6-3	-	TGTGCCAGTACTTACTCTTCCGGGACTGCATTCTTC	CASTYSSGTAFF
-	TRBJ1-2	TRBV19	-	TGTGCCAGTAGTAAGGAGGACTCCATCTATGGCTACACCTTC	CASSKEDSIYGYTF
-	TRBJ2-1	TRBV7-2	-	TGTGCCAGCAGCTTATATGCGGGTCCCCTCAATGAGCAGTTCTTC	CASSLYAGPLNEQFF
TRBD1	TRBJ1-2	TRBV9	-	TGTGCCAGCAGCTCTACGACAGGGATCTATGGCTACACCTTC	CASSSTTGIYGYTF
-	TRBJ2-7	TRBV11-3	few	TGTGCCAGCAGCTTAGGGGGAGGCCCCCCCTACGAGCAGTACTTC	CASSLGGGPPYEQYF
-	TRBJ2-4	TRBV5-1	-	TGCGCCAGCATCGGTACGGCGGGCATTCAGTACTTC	CASIGTAGIQYF
TRBD2	TRBJ2-7	TRBV15	-	TGTGCCACCAGCAGAGATCGGGCTAGCGGCTACGAGCAGTACTTC	CATSRDRASGYEQYF
TRBD2	TRBJ2-7	TRBV6-2/TRBV6-3	-	TGTGCCAGCAGCCGCTATCCTAGCGGGCGCCCATACGAGCAGTACTTC	CASSRYPSGRPYEQYF
TRBD1	TRBJ1-1	TRBV5-1	-	TGCGCCAGCAGCTTGGCCTTCAGACAGGGTGAAGCTTTCTTT	CASSLAFRQGEAFF
-	TRBJ1-1	TRBV19	-	TGTGCCAGTAGTATAGATCAGGTACAGGTTCAAGCTTTCTTT	CASSIDQVQVQAFF
-	TRBJ2-2	TRBV6-5	-	TGTGCCAGCAGTTACTCGAACCAGGGCGAGAGGGAGCTGTTTTTT	CASSYSNQGERELFF
TRBD1	TRBJ1-5	TRBV9	-	TGTGCCAGCAGCGTAACAGGGGGCGTCAATCAGCCCCAGCATTTT	CASSVTGGVNQPQHF
-	TRBJ1-2	TRBV5-6	-	TGTGCCAGCAGCCGATCCGGTCGAGCCGGGATGGGCTACACCTTC	CASSRSGRAGMGYTF
-	TRBJ2-1	TRBV6-2/TRBV6-3	-	TGTGCCAGCAGTTACGATCCCTTGACTAGGCTGAACAATGAGCAGTTCTTC	CASSYDPLTRLNNEQFF
-	TRBJ2-4	TRBV6-2/TRBV6-3	-	TGTGCCAGCAGTCCCTACGAATTACTAGCAGGGGGGAACATTCAGTACTTC	CASSPYELLAGGNIQYF
-	TRBJ2-3	TRBV7-2	-	TGTGCCAGCAGCTTAGTCGGACTACTCCTGGATACGCAGTATTTT	CASSLVGLLLDTQYF
-	TRBJ2-1	TRBV5-1	-	TGCGCCAGCAGCAAGACTTCGAGCTCCTACAATGAGCAGTTCTTC	CASSKTSSSYNEQFF
-	TRBJ2-4	TRBV9	-	TGTGCCAGCAGCGTTTCACCGGGACACCCTTTCGGGAACATTCAGTACTTC	CASSVSPGHPFGNIQYF
-	TRBJ2-3	TRBV7-2	-	TGTGCCAGCAGCTTATACTCCGGGAGCACAGATACGCAGTATTTT	CASSLYSGSTDTQYF
TRBD1	TRBJ1-6	TRBV19	-	TGTGCCAGTAGTCGACAGGGAGGATATAATTCACCCCTCCACTTT	CASSRQGGYNSPLHF
-	TRBJ1-2	TRBV5-1	-	TGCGCCAGCAGTTCAGGGAAATATGGCTACACCTTC	CASSSGKYGYTF
TRBD1	TRBJ1-3	TRBV7-9	-	TGTGCCAGCAGCGTAGCCGGGACAGGGGATTTCACCATATATTTT	CASSVAGTGDFTIYF
TRBD1	TRBJ1-1	TRBV12-3/TRBV12-4	-	TGTGCCAGCAGTGGAGGACAGGGGACTGAAGCTTTCTTT	CASSGGQGTEAFF
-	TRBJ2-1	TRBV9	-	TGTGCCAGCAGCTCTACCGGGGCGGGAAGGTACAATGAGCAGTTCTTC	CASSSTGAGRYNEQFF
TRBD2	TRBJ2-7	TRBV20-1	-	TGCAGTGCGGGGACTAGCGCCGAGCAGTACTTC	CSAGTSAEQYF
-	TRBJ2-5	TRBV12-3/TRBV12-4	-	TGTGCCAGCAGCCGGACAGTCCAAGAGACCCAGTACTTC	CASSRTVQETQYF
TRBD2	TRBJ2-1	TRBV18	few	TGTGCCAGCTCATCAAGACTAGCGGGAGCCAATGAGCAGTTCTTC	CASSSRLAGANEQFF
TRBD2	TRBJ2-5	TRBV19	-	TGTGCCAGTAGTATGAAAAGAAGCGGGAGGGCGTACCAAGAGACCCAGTACTTC	CASSMKRSGRAYQETQYF
TRBD2	TRBJ2-7	TRBV5-1	-	TGCGCCAGCAGCTCCGGACTAGCGGGAGCCCCCTGGGAGCAGTACTTC	CASSSGLAGAPWEQYF
TRBD1	TRBJ1-6	TRBV11-2	-	TGTGCCAGCACCCAGACAGGGGACCTCCACTTT	CASTQTGDLHF
-	TRBJ1-6	TRBV13	once	TGTGCCAGCAGCTTAGGCCAGGGAATTGAATCTATCCACTTT	CASSLGQGIESIHF
TRBD1	TRBJ1-3	TRBV5-1	-	TGCGCCAGCAGCCAAAAACCGGGACAGGGTCACACCATATATTTT	CASSQKPGQGHTIYF
-	TRBJ2-1	TRBV7-3	few	TGTGCCAGCAGCGCCACAGTTGGTAGCTCCTACAATGAGCAGTTCTTC	CASSATVGSSYNEQFF
TRBD1	TRBJ1-1	TRBV5-6	-	TGTGCCAGCAGCTTGGTGGGGACAGCAGACACTGAAGCTTTCTTT	CASSLVGTADTEAFF
TRBD1	TRBJ2-7	TRBV5-1	-	TGCGCCAGCAGCTTGGGGACAGGGGGCGCGGGGGAGCAGTACTTC	CASSLGTGGAGEQYF
-	TRBJ1-4	TRBV5-1	-	TGCGCCAGCAGCTTGGCCCCGGAGGGGCGCGCAACTGAAAAACTGTTTTTT	CASSLAPEGRATEKLFF